Listed below are T cell receptor beta chains from one sample, sequenced in a study of siplizumab effects on memory and regulatory T cells. Clones were sequenced by immunoSEQ multiplex PCR, and TCRdb holds only the in-frame ones, with some missing. The sample contains 50,000 to 75,000 clones, roughly 85% of which appear only once. The specimen sequenced was memory CD4+ T cells sorted from blood. Source of these receptors: a human donor in good health. CDR3s include the opening cysteine and the closing phenylalanine or tryptophan. A D gene is named only where the DNA matches it firmly. Size is omitted from some rows. Given values are once, few, many or a class for expanded clones.

.,once,TRBV11-2,TRBJ1-2,CASSFQYGYTF,TGTGCCAGCAGCTTCCAGTATGGCTACACCTTC
TRBD2,.,TRBV27,TRBJ2-5,CASSLSTSGGALYF,TGTGCCAGCAGTTTATCAACTAGCGGGGGGGCCTTATACTTC
TRBD1,.,TRBV27,TRBJ2-1,CASSPLNTGTGVYNEQFF,TGTGCCAGCAGTCCCTTAAACACCGGGACAGGGGTCTACAATGAGCAGTTCTTC
.,.,TRBV15,TRBJ2-3,CATSRDMTDTQYF,TGTGCCACCAGCAGAGATATGACAGATACGCAGTATTTT
.,.,TRBV27,TRBJ2-5,CASSKGPGPQETQYF,TGTGCCAGCAGTAAAGGACCGGGCCCCCAAGAGACCCAGTACTTC
.,.,TRBV5-4,TRBJ1-2,CASNMGPYGYTF,TGTGCCAGCAATATGGGGCCATATGGCTACACCTTC
TRBD1,few,TRBV29-1,TRBJ2-6,CSGMWTGQGNTGANVLTF,TGCAGCGGGATGTGGACGGGACAGGGTAATACTGGGGCCAACGTCCTGACTTTC
.,once,TRBV2,TRBJ2-5,CASSETSETQYF,TGTGCCAGCAGTGAAACCTCGGAGACCCAGTACTTC
.,.,TRBV10-1,TRBJ1-2,CASSEGANYGYTF,TGCGCCAGCAGTGAGGGCGCTAACTATGGCTACACCTTC
.,once,TRBV19,TRBJ1-4,CASSQQGTNEKLFF,TGTGCCAGTAGTCAGCAGGGGACTAATGAAAAACTGTTTTTT
.,.,TRBV6-5,TRBJ1-2,CASSEEGGWNGYTF,TGTGCCAGCAGTGAAGAGGGAGGGTGGAATGGCTACACCTTC
TRBD2,.,TRBV7-9,TRBJ2-3,CASSLGWGLAGPTDTQYF,TGTGCCAGCAGCCTAGGGTGGGGACTAGCGGGGCCCACAGATACGCAGTATTTT
.,.,TRBV9,TRBJ2-7,CASSVGLASEQYF,TGTGCCAGCAGCGTAGGTCTAGCAAGCGAGCAGTACTTC
TRBD2,.,TRBV28,TRBJ2-7,CASSATGTIVSNEQYF,TGTGCCAGCAGCGCAACCGGGACTATAGTTTCTAACGAGCAGTACTTC
TRBD2,.,TRBV6-5,TRBJ2-1,CASTTGTSGHNEQFF,TGTGCCAGCACCACCGGGACTAGCGGACACAATGAGCAGTTCTTC
.,.,TRBV5-1,TRBJ1-2,CASSLPEGEHGYTF,TGCGCCAGCAGCTTGCCAGAAGGGGAACATGGCTACACCTTC
.,few,TRBV11-2,TRBJ1-3,CASSLLIWGRDSGNTIYF,TGTGCCAGCAGCTTACTGATCTGGGGCCGAGACTCTGGAAACACCATATATTTT
TRBD1,.,TRBV28,TRBJ1-5,CASSPTGSSNQPQHF,TGTGCCAGCAGCCCGACAGGGAGTAGCAATCAGCCCCAGCATTTT
.,.,TRBV7-8,TRBJ2-3,CASSSGPTDTQYF,TGTGCCAGCAGCTCCGGCCCCACAGATACGCAGTATTTT
.,.,TRBV27,TRBJ1-2,CASSLRPRNYGYTF,TGTGCCAGCAGCCTAAGGCCCAGAAACTATGGCTACACCTTC
TRBD1,.,TRBV7-6,TRBJ2-7,CASSLSRGREQYF,TGTGCCAGCAGCTTAAGCAGGGGGCGCGAGCAGTACTTC
.,.,TRBV4-3,TRBJ1-3,CASSQDLGGGGNTIYF,TGCGCCAGCAGCCAAGATCTGGGGGGGGGTGGAAACACCATATATTTT
.,.,TRBV5-1,TRBJ1-2,CASSLALSQGTDGYTF,TGCGCCAGCAGCTTGGCCCTTAGTCAGGGGACGGACGGCTACACCTTC
.,.,TRBV27,TRBJ1-4,CADRVTNEKLFF,TGTGCCGACCGGGTTACAAATGAAAAACTGTTTTTT
.,.,TRBV5-1,TRBJ2-4,CASSLNIAKNIQYF,TGCGCCAGCAGCTTGAATATAGCCAAAAACATTCAGTACTTC
TRBD1,.,TRBV2,TRBJ2-7,CASQWDRGYEQYF,TGTGCCAGCCAGTGGGACAGGGGTTACGAGCAGTACTTC
TRBD2,.,TRBV5-4,TRBJ2-3,CASSPYSGGAGDTQYF,TGTGCCAGCAGCCCCTATAGCGGGGGGGCGGGAGATACGCAGTATTTT